A selection of T cell receptor beta chains follows, all from one sample in a study of blood T cell repertoires in COVID-19. Sequenced by immunoSEQ multiplex PCR; TCRdb stores in-frame clones only, minus some. Here the sample spans approximately 170,000 clones, under 95% being singletons. Sequencing was carried out using peripheral blood. The source of these receptors is a man aged 55 to 70 with active or convalescent COVID-19. Each CDR3 is given with its conserved first and last residue. D genes are given only for firm matches. Only part of the rows carry a size: once, few, many, or a class if the clone is expanded.

TRBD1,TRBV3-1/TRBV3-2,TRBJ2-7,-,CASSQDGTGAYEQYF,TGTGCCAGCAGCCAAGATGGGACAGGAGCCTACGAGCAGTACTTC
-,TRBV5-1,TRBJ1-1,-,CASSLGHNMNTEAFF,TGCGCCAGCAGCTTGGGGCATAACATGAACACTGAAGCTTTCTTT
-,TRBV10-3,TRBJ1-1,-,CAITADFLGGNTEAFF,TGTGCCATCACCGCGGACTTCTTGGGGGGAAACACTGAAGCTTTCTTT
TRBD1,TRBV18,TRBJ2-5,-,CASSPPGTGVKTQYF,TGTGCCAGCTCACCTCCCGGGACAGGGGTAAAGACCCAGTACTTC
-,TRBV7-8,TRBJ1-2,-,CASSLLQDYGYTF,TGTGCCAGCAGCTTACTTCAGGACTATGGCTACACCTTC
-,TRBV12-3/TRBV12-4,TRBJ2-5,few,CASSLTEETQYF,TGTGCCAGCAGTTTAACGGAAGAGACCCAGTACTTC
TRBD1,TRBV5-1,TRBJ2-7,-,CASSLVGTGRPYEQYF,TGCGCCAGCAGCTTGGTGGGGACAGGGAGGCCCTACGAGCAGTACTTC
-,TRBV2,TRBJ2-1,-,CASQLADSYNEQFF,TGTGCCAGTCAATTAGCGGACTCCTACAATGAGCAGTTCTTC
TRBD1,TRBV2,TRBJ1-2,-,CASSGQGYGYTF,TGTGCCAGCAGTGGACAGGGGTATGGCTACACCTTC
TRBD2,TRBV7-9,TRBJ2-5,-,CASSSYGGGETQYF,TGTGCCAGCAGCTCCTATGGGGGGGGAGAGACCCAGTACTTC
-,TRBV27,TRBJ1-1,-,CASSSMGWNTEAFF,TGTGCCAGCAGTAGCATGGGCTGGAACACTGAAGCTTTCTTT
TRBD1,TRBV10-3,TRBJ1-5,once,CATQGDSNQPQHF,TGTGCCACGCAGGGGGACAGCAATCAGCCCCAGCATTTT
TRBD2,TRBV5-4,TRBJ2-7,-,CASRQGLAGTYEQYF,TGTGCCAGCAGACAGGGACTAGCGGGAACCTACGAGCAGTACTTC
TRBD1,TRBV5-5,TRBJ1-1,once,CASSRLGQGGTEAFF,TGTGCCAGCAGCAGACTCGGACAGGGAGGCACTGAAGCTTTCTTT
-,TRBV3-1/TRBV3-2,TRBJ2-7,-,CASSRGGYSYEQYF,TGTGCCAGCAGCCGTGGCGGCTATTCCTACGAGCAGTACTTC
TRBD1,TRBV29-1,TRBJ1-2,-,CSVGQAGYYGYTF,TGCAGCGTCGGACAGGCGGGCTACTATGGCTACACCTTC
-,TRBV6-6,TRBJ1-6,few,CASSYSEPRVGSPLHF,TGTGCCAGCAGTTACTCGGAACCCAGGGTAGGGTCACCCCTCCACTTT
-,TRBV7-2,TRBJ2-7,-,CASGGTASYEQYF,TGTGCCAGCGGGGGGACAGCCTCCTACGAGCAGTACTTC
TRBD1,TRBV30,TRBJ1-5,-,CAWSHRGQGGQPQHF,TGTGCCTGGAGTCACCGGGGACAGGGTGGTCAGCCCCAGCATTTT
TRBD2,TRBV5-1,TRBJ2-7,-,CASSLRTSGAAYEQYF,TGCGCCAGCAGCCTCAGGACTAGCGGGGCGGCCTACGAGCAGTACTTC
TRBD1,TRBV6-5,TRBJ2-2,-,CASSRGPYGGELFF,TGTGCCAGCAGCAGGGGGCCCTACGGCGGGGAGCTGTTTTTT
-,TRBV4-1,TRBJ1-1,-,CASSHERRSLLAFF,TGCGCCAGCAGCCACGAGAGGAGGTCCCTGTTGGCTTTCTTT
-,TRBV6-5,TRBJ2-3,-,CASKFAGVADTQYF,TGTGCCAGCAAGTTTGCAGGGGTCGCAGATACGCAGTATTTT
TRBD1,TRBV11-2,TRBJ1-2,-,CASSAGTGTSPLNYGYTF,TGTGCCAGCAGCGCGGGGACAGGGACCTCCCCACTTAACTATGGCTACACCTTC
TRBD1,TRBV7-9,TRBJ2-7,-,CASSFGQGAREQYF,TGTGCCAGCAGCTTCGGACAGGGGGCAAGGGAGCAGTACTTC
-,TRBV18,TRBJ1-4,-,CASSPDGATNEKLFF,TGTGCCAGCTCGCCCGACGGAGCAACTAATGAAAAACTGTTTTTT
TRBD1,TRBV19,TRBJ1-2,-,CASSMSPGQGAYGYTF,TGTGCCAGTAGTATGTCCCCGGGACAGGGGGCTTATGGCTACACCTTC
TRBD1,TRBV18,TRBJ1-6,-,CASSPRQGWDSPLHF,TGTGCCAGCTCACCCCGACAGGGATGGGATTCACCCCTCCACTTT
TRBD2,TRBV19,TRBJ2-5,-,CASSIDAGAGGGKTQYF,TGTGCCAGTAGTATAGATGCCGGCGCGGGGGGAGGGAAGACCCAGTACTTC